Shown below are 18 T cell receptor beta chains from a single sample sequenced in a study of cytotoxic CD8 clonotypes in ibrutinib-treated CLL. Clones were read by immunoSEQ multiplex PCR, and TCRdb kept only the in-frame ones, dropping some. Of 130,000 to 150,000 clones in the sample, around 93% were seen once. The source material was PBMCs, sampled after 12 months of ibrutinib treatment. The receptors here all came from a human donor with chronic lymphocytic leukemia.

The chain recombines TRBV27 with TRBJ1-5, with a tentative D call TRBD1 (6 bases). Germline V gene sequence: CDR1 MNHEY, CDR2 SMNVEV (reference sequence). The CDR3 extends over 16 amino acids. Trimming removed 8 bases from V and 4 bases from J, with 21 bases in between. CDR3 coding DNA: TGTGCCAGCTCCCTTAGGGGCCGGCAGGGGAATCAGCCCCAGCATTTT. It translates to CASSLRGRQGNQPQHF.

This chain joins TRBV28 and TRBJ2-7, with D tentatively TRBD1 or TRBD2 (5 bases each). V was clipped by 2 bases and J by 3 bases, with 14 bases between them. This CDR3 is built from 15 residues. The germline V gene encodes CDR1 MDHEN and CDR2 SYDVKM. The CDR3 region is CASSLGSSGGYEQYF. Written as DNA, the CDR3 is TGTGCCAGCAGTTTAGGGTCCAGTGGGGGCTACGAGCAGTACTTC.

The CDR3 DNA reads as TGTGCCAGCAGCTCGACTAGGTATGGCTACACCTTC. Residues: CASSSTRYGYTF. The J gene is TRBJ1-2, the V gene TRBV7-2, with D unresolved. Germline values: CDR1 SGHTA, CDR2 FQGNSA. The CDR3 is 12 amino acids. Trimming stripped 4 bases from V and 5 bases from J, with 8 bases between.

CDR3 protein: CASSGGGQGRQETQYF. As DNA, the CDR3 is TGTGCCAGTAGTGGTGGGGGACAGGGTCGCCAAGAGACCCAGTACTTC. The J gene is TRBJ2-5, the V gene TRBV19; TRBD1 aligns across 9 bases. CDR1 and CDR2 (germline): LNHDA, SQIVND (reference sequence). The CDR3 runs 16 residues. The trim removed 5 bases at V and 1 base at J, leaving 8 bases unmatched. The complete variable domain, with remaining parts taken from reference TRBV19 and TRBJ2-5, reads DGGITQSPKYLFRKEGQNVTLSCEQNLNHDAMYWYRQDPGQGLRLIYYSQIVNDFQKGDIAEGYSVSREKKESFPLTVTSAQKNPTAFYLCASSGGGQGRQETQYFGPGTRLLVL.

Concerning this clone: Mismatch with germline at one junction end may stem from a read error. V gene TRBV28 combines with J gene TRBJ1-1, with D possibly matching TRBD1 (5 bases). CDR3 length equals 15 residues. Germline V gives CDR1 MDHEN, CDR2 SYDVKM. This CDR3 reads CASSLYGAGNPEAFF. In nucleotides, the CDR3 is TGTGCCAGCAGTTTATATGGGGCAGGGAACCCTGAAGCTTTCTTT.

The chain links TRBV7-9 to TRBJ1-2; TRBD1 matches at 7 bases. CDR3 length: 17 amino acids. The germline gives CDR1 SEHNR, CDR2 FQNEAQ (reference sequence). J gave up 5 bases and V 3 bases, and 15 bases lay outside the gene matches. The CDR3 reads CASSFSLDRVYRYGYTF. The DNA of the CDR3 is TGTGCCAGCAGCTTTTCTCTCGACAGGGTATATCGGTATGGCTACACCTTC.

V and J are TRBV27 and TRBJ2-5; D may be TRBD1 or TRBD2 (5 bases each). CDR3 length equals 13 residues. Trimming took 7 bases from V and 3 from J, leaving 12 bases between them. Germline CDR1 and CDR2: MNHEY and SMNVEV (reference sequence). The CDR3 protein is CASKRDQEETQYF. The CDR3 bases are TGTGCCAGCAAACGGGACCAAGAAGAGACCCAGTACTTC.

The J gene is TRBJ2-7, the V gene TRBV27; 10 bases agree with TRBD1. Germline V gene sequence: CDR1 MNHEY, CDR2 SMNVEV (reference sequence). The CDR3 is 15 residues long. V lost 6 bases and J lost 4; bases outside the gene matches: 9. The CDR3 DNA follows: TGTGCCAGCAGCCATAAGGGGACAGGGGCTTACGAGCAGTACTTC. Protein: CASSHKGTGAYEQYF.

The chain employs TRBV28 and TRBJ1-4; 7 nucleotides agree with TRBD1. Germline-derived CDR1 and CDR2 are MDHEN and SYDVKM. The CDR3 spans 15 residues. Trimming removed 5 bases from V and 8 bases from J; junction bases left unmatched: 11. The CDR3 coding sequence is TGTGCCAGCAGTACGAGACAGGGACTTTCAGAAAAACTGTTTTTT. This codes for CASSTRQGLSEKLFF.

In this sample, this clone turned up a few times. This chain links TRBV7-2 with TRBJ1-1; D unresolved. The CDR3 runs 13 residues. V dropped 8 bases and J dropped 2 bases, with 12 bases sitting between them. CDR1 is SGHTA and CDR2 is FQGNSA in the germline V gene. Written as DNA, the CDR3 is TGTGCCAGCGGACGGGCGGGTAACACTGAAGCTTTCTTT. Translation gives CASGRAGNTEAFF.

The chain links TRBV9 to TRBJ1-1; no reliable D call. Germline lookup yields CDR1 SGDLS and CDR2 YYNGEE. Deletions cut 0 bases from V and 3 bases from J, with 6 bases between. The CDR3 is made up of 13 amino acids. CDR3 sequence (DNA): TGTGCCAGCAGCGTAGCCTCCTACACTGAAGCTTTCTTT. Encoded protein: CASSVASYTEAFF.

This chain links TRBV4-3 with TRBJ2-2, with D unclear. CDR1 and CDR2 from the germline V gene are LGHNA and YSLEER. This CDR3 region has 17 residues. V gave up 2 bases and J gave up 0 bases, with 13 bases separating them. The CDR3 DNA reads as TGCGCCAGCAGCCAACAACCAGGACGTCCGAACACCGGGGAGCTGTTTTTT. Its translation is CASSQQPGRPNTGELFF.

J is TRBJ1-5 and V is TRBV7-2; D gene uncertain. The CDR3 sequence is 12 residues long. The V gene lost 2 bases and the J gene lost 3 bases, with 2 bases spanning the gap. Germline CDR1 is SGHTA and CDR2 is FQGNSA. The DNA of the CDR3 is TGTGCCAGCAGCTTATTCAATCAGCCCCAGCATTTT. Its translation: CASSLFNQPQHF.

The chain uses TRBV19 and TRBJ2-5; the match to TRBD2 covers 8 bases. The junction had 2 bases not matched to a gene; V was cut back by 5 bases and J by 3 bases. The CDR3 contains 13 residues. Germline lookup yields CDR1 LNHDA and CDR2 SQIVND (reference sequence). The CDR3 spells CASSQLAEETQYF. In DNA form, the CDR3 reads TGTGCCAGTAGTCAACTAGCGGAAGAGACCCAGTACTTC. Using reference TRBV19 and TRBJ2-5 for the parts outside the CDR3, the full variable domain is DGGITQSPKYLFRKEGQNVTLSCEQNLNHDAMYWYRQDPGQGLRLIYYSQIVNDFQKGDIAEGYSVSREKKESFPLTVTSAQKNPTAFYLCASSQLAEETQYFGPGTRLLVL.

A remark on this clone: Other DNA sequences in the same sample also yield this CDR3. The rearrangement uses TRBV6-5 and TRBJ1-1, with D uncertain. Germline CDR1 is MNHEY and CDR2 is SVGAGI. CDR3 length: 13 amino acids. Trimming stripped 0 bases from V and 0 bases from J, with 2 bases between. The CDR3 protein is CASSYSLNTEAFF. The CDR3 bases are TGTGCCAGCAGTTACTCGCTGAACACTGAAGCTTTCTTT.

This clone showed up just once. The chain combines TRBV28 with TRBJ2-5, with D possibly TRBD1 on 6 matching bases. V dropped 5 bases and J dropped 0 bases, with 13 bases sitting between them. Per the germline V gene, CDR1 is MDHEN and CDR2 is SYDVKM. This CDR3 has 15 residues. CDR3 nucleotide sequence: TGTGCCAGCAGTACCGACAGGTCCTACCAAGAGACCCAGTACTTC. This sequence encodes CASSTDRSYQETQYF.

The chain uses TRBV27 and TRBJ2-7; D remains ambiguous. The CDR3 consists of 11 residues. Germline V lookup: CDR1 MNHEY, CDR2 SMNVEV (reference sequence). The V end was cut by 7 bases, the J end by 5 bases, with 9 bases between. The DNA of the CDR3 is TGTGCCAGCATGCTGGCCAACGAGCAGTACTTC. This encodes CASMLANEQYF.

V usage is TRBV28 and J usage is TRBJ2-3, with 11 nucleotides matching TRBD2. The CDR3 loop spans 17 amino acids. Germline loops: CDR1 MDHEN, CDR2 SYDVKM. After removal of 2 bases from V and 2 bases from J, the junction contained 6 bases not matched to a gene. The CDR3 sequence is CASSLITLAGATDTQYF. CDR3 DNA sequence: TGTGCCAGCAGTTTAATCACACTAGCGGGAGCCACAGATACGCAGTATTTT. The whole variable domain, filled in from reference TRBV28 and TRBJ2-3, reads DVKVTQSSRYLVKRTGEKVFLECVQDMDHENMFWYRQDPGLGLRLIYFSYDVKMKEKGDIPEGYSVSREKKERFSLILESASTNQTSMYLCASSLITLAGATDTQYFGPGTRLTVL.